The next 8 T cell receptor beta chains were all read from a single sample in a study of CD8 T cells in Susac syndrome. RNA was extracted with the RNeasy kit, and a quantity of about 0.45 to 1 ug was reverse transcribed using random hexamers. TCRdb called the immunoSEQ multiplex PCR reads again in MiXCR, with one record for every CDR3 protein. Of about 160,000 distinct CDR3 sequences in the sample, roughly 94% were seen once. Sequenced material: CD4+ T cells from PBMCs. The receptors were gathered from a human donor with multiple sclerosis.

The CDR3 DNA sequence: TGCAGTGCAGCCGACGTGAGAGTTTACAATGAGCAGTTCTTC. Amino acids: CSAADVRVYNEQFF. The rearrangement uses TRBV20-1 and TRBJ2-1; D not resolved. Trimming took 6 bases from V and 4 from J, leaving 16 bases between them. This CDR3 contains 14 residues. From germline, CDR1 is DFQATT and CDR2 SNEGSKA (reference sequence).

The chain uses TRBV6-2 or TRBV6-3 and TRBJ1-5; D is undetermined. Deletions cut 5 bases from V and 9 bases from J, with 14 bases between. The V gene's germline CDR1 is MNHEY and CDR2 SVGEGT. CDR3 length equals 13 residues. CDR3 residues: CASSRSKWAPQHF. Written as DNA, the CDR3 is TGTGCCAGCAGTCGCTCCAAATGGGCGCCCCAGCATTTT.

The rearrangement uses TRBV6-6 and TRBJ1-2; D gene ambiguous. The CDR3 extends over 16 amino acids. From germline, CDR1 is MNHNY and CDR2 SVGAGI (reference sequence). Trimming cost V 6 bases and J 2 bases, with 19 bases left between them. The chain's CDR3 is CASRDRTQSTNYGYTF. DNA for the CDR3: TGTGCCAGCAGAGACCGAACACAGTCGACGAACTATGGCTACACCTTC.

CDR3: CASSLNGGTEAFF. CDR3 sequence (DNA): TGTGCCAGCAGTTTAAACGGGGGGACTGAAGCTTTCTTT. The V gene is TRBV12-3 or TRBV12-4, the J gene TRBJ1-1, with D tentatively TRBD1 (5 bases). V was cut by 2 bases and J by 5 bases, with 9 bases left in between. This CDR3 has 13 residues.

In its sample, this clonotype was seen once. The chain joins TRBV9 to TRBJ2-5, with 10 positions matching TRBD2. This CDR3 spans 15 amino acids. CDR1 and CDR2 from the germline V gene are SGDLS and YYNGEE. V was clipped by 0 bases and J by 5 bases; unmatched bases: 4. The CDR3 protein is CASSVEASGSETQYF. The CDR3 nucleotides are TGTGCCAGCAGCGTAGAGGCTAGCGGGAGCGAGACCCAGTACTTC. The whole variable domain, remainder taken from reference TRBV9 and TRBJ2-5, is DSGVTQTPKHLITATGQRVTLRCSPRSGDLSVYWYQQSLDQGLQFLIQYYNGEERAKGNILERFSAQQFPDLHSELNLSSLELGDSALYFCASSVEASGSETQYFGPGTRLLVL.

J is TRBJ2-4 and V is TRBV5-8, with D possibly matching TRBD2 (6 bases). The CDR3 has 13 residues. Per the germline V gene, CDR1 is SGHTS and CDR2 is YDEGEE. In nucleotides, the CDR3 is TGTGCAGCCCGGGACTGGGACAAAAACATTCAGTACTTC. Translation: CAARDWDKNIQYF.

This clonotype appeared a single time. This chain links TRBV4-2 with TRBJ2-7, with D possibly matching TRBD2 (6 bases). Per germline, CDR1 LGHNA and CDR2 YNFKEQ. The V end was cut by 1 base, the J end by 5 bases, with 12 bases between. This CDR3 contains 14 residues. The CDR3 protein is CASSQGSREDEQYF. The DNA of the CDR3 is TGTGCCAGCAGCCAAGGCTCTAGGGAGGACGAGCAGTACTTC.

The chain links TRBV7-8 to TRBJ2-7; TRBD2 matches at 9 bases. CDR3 length: 16 amino acids. The germline V gene encodes CDR1 SGHVS and CDR2 FQNEAQ. Trimming took 3 bases from V and 2 from J; bases not matched to a gene: 8. DNA of the CDR3: TGTGCCAGCAGCTTGGCCGAGATAGCGGGAGCCTACGAGCAGTACTTC. Amino acids: CASSLAEIAGAYEQYF.